The clone carrying this T cell receptor beta chain appeared many times. The antigen is unknown. The time point is: sample taken at primary tumor resection. A total of around 67 untreated early-stage non-small cell lung cancer patients served as donors. The data originate from a study of spatial heterogeneity in lung cancer. Via MiXCR, TCRdb re-called the 5' RACE reads, giving one row per CDR3 protein. The table lists around 15,000 distinct CDR3 sequences, about 6.8% of them singletons. In germline, CDR1 is MNHEY, CDR2 SVGEGT. This CDR3 has 14 amino acids. V dropped 7 bases and J dropped 5 bases, with 15 bases sitting between them. Overall study results and limits: Expanded alpha and beta TCR counts within tumors tracked tumor mutation counts.

The specimen comprised lung tumor tissue, sampled at surgery. The sequence was obtained from a female donor with early-stage non-small cell lung cancer. V usage is TRBV6-2 or TRBV6-3 and J usage is TRBJ1-5; D might be TRBD1 (5 bases). Here the CDR3 DNA reads TGTGCCAGCAACGGCAGGGCTCCGGATCAGCCCCAGCATTTT. This codes for CASNGRAPDQPQHF.